Below, 7 T cell receptor beta chains from the same sample are listed, as sequenced in a study of identical twins. Each CDR3 protein gets one entry after TCRdb re-called the 5' RACE reads with MiXCR. The repertoire includes around 670,000 distinct CDR3 sequences, approximately 6% of them detected once, and approximately 2% sits in the top ten. The material sequenced was naive T cells sorted from blood. These receptors were collected from a man between 18 and 29 years old in good health.

This clonotype occurred many times. The J gene is TRBJ2-3, the V gene TRBV5-1; 9 nucleotides align to TRBD1. The CDR3 has 17 residues. The germline V gene encodes CDR1 SGHRS and CDR2 YFSETQ. The V gene end was trimmed by 4 bases and the J gene end by 2 bases; junction bases not matched to a gene: 11. The CDR3 loop reads CASSPQSRDRATDTQYF. CDR3 in DNA: TGCGCCAGCAGCCCACAGTCCCGGGACAGGGCCACAGATACGCAGTATTTT.

This clonotype has ten or more counts. The gene calls are TRBV4-2 and TRBJ2-2; D is perhaps TRBD2 (6 bases). With 3 bases removed from V and 6 bases from J, the gap between germline ends came to 14 bases. Germline CDR1 is LGHNA and CDR2 is YNFKEQ. The CDR3 has 15 residues. The DNA of the CDR3 is TGTGCCAGCAGCCAGGAGGGAGTCGTGGCCGGGGAGCTGTTTTTT. Its protein product is CASSQEGVVAGELFF.

This clonotype was found a few times. The V and J genes are TRBV12-3 or TRBV12-4 and TRBJ2-7; no clear D. This CDR3 comprises 12 residues. V was clipped by 6 bases and J by 3 bases, with 9 bases between them. The CDR3 loop reads CASSRMDYEQYF. CDR3 DNA sequence: TGTGCCAGCAGCCGTATGGACTACGAGCAGTACTTC.

This clonotype was observed at least ten times. This chain links TRBV5-5 with TRBJ2-3, with D hard to call. Germline CDR1 is SGHKS and CDR2 is YYEKEE (reference sequence). V lost 0 bases, J lost 2 bases, and 7 bases lay in between. This CDR3 comprises 14 residues. This chain's CDR3 is CASSLAGYTDTQYF. The CDR3 region has the DNA TGTGCCAGCAGCTTGGCCGGCTACACAGATACGCAGTATTTT.

There are a few counts of this clonotype. This chain links TRBV5-5 with TRBJ2-3; tentative D call: TRBD2 (5 bases). This CDR3 has 16 amino acids. The V end lost 1 base, the J end lost 1 base, and 13 bases lay between the germline ends. CDR1 and CDR2 (germline): SGHKS, YYEKEE (reference sequence). CDR3 coding DNA: TGTGCCAGCAGCTTGCAAATGGCGGGTGGCACAGATACGCAGTATTTT. It specifies CASSLQMAGGTDTQYF.

This clonotype has at least ten counts. This chain uses TRBV7-2 with TRBJ1-1, with a weak D call TRBD1 (6 bases). Trimming shortened V by 6 bases and J by 6 bases, and 11 bases separated the two germline ends. The CDR3 extends over 12 amino acids. Looked up from germline, CDR1 is SGHTA and CDR2 is FQGNSA. The CDR3, as DNA: TGTGCCAGCAGACGGGACATCGCTGAAGCTTTCTTT. As protein: CASRRDIAEAFF.

This sequence joins TRBV3-1 and TRBJ2-5; D is possibly TRBD2 (6 bases). There are 14 residues in the CDR3. Germline CDR1 and CDR2: LGHDT and YNNKEL (reference sequence). V shed 4 bases and J shed 0 bases, with 9 bases lying between them. CDR3 nucleotide sequence: TGTGCCAGCAGCCGGGGGGACCACCAAGAGACCCAGTACTTC. Its translation is CASSRGDHQETQYF.